The 10 T cell receptor beta chains listed next were all sequenced from one sample in a study of T cell responses to AZD1222 COVID-19 vaccine. Assay: immunoSEQ multiplex PCR; the TCRdb copy retains only in-frame clones and omits some. The sample records 70,000 to 90,000 clones, more than 75% being singletons. This specimen consisted of peripheral blood, obtained 28 days after the second AZD1222 dose. These receptor sequences come from an adult who received the AZD1222 COVID-19 vaccine.

This sequence joins TRBV19 and TRBJ1-2; D gene uncertain. From germline, CDR1 is LNHDA and CDR2 SQIVND (reference sequence). V lost 4 bases, J lost 4 bases, and 13 bases lay in between. The CDR3 spans 14 residues. The CDR3 region is CASSSSRAVYGYTF. The CDR3, as DNA: TGTGCCAGTAGTAGTTCTAGGGCAGTCTATGGCTACACCTTC. The variable domain in full, completed from reference TRBV19 and TRBJ1-2, reads DGGITQSPKYLFRKEGQNVTLSCEQNLNHDAMYWYRQDPGQGLRLIYYSQIVNDFQKGDIAEGYSVSREKKESFPLTVTSAQKNPTAFYLCASSSSRAVYGYTFGSGTRLTVV.

This chain joins TRBV20-1 and TRBJ2-1; the D gene is possibly TRBD2 (7 bases). V dropped 3 bases and J dropped 0 bases, with 15 bases sitting between them. CDR1 and CDR2 (germline): DFQATT, SNEGSKA (reference sequence). This CDR3 is built from 16 residues. CDR3 nucleotide sequence: TGCAGTGCTAGTGACGCGGGGGCCCGCTCCTACAATGAGCAGTTCTTC. Its protein product is CSASDAGARSYNEQFF.

The chain uses TRBV20-1 and TRBJ2-6; D is undetermined. This CDR3 is built from 11 residues. Between the trimmed V and J ends, which lost 5 bases and 10 bases, there was a span of 9 bases. The germline V gene encodes CDR1 DFQATT and CDR2 SNEGSKA (reference sequence). CDR3 nucleotides: TGCAGTGCTCCCAACATAAACGTCCTGACTTTC. This gives the protein CSAPNINVLTF.

This clone came up once. The chain recombines TRBV4-3 with TRBJ1-1, with D tentatively TRBD1 (5 bases). The length of the CDR3 is 13 residues. The V gene lost 2 bases and the J gene lost 11 bases, with 15 bases spanning the gap. CDR1 and CDR2 (germline): LGHNA, YSLEER. In nucleotides, the CDR3 is TGCGCCAGCAGCCAACGGGGGAGCCCGGGGGCTTTCTTT. Residues: CASSQRGSPGAFF.

This clone turned up a few times. The chain employs TRBV4-3 and TRBJ2-7; TRBD1 might be the D (5 bases). Germline V lookup: CDR1 LGHNA, CDR2 YSLEER. With 0 bases removed from V and 7 bases from J, the gap between germline ends came to 13 bases. This CDR3 region has 14 residues. CDR3 coding DNA: TGCGCCAGCAGCCAAGACCTACACCGGACAGAGCAGTACTTC. Its protein product is CASSQDLHRTEQYF.

V usage is TRBV30 and J usage is TRBJ2-3; TRBD2 matches 8 bases. Trimming cost V 7 bases and J 5 bases; bases outside gene matches: 5. CDR3 length: 12 amino acids. Germline CDR1 is GTSNPN and CDR2 is SVGIG (reference sequence). CDR3 nucleotide sequence: TGTGCCTACGGACTAGCATTAGATACGCAGTATTTT. It is translated as CAYGLALDTQYF. Full variable domain (outside the CDR3, taken from reference TRBV30 and TRBJ2-3): SQTIHQWPATLVQPVGSPLSLECTVEGTSNPNLYWYRQAAGRGLQLLFYSVGIGQISSEVPQNLSASRPQDRQFILSSKKLLLSDSGFYLCAYGLALDTQYFGPGTRLTVL.

This clone was recorded only once. The V and J genes are TRBV27 and TRBJ1-2, with 7 bases identical to TRBD1. This CDR3 spans 15 amino acids. CDR1 and CDR2 from the germline V gene are MNHEY and SMNVEV (reference sequence). J was trimmed by 4 bases and V by 5 bases; bases with no gene match: 10. The CDR3 nucleotides are TGTGCCAGCAGTGTCGACAGGGCCCTTGGCTATGGCTACACCTTC. Translating it yields CASSVDRALGYGYTF.

The chain links TRBV4-2 to TRBJ2-3; 7 bases agree with TRBD2. Looked up from germline, CDR1 is LGHNA and CDR2 is YNFKEQ. The V and J ends lost 3 bases and 5 bases, in that order; junction bases with no gene match: 11. CDR3 length equals 16 residues. CDR3 residues: CASSQLAGGVGDTQYF. CDR3 nucleotide sequence: TGTGCCAGCAGCCAGTTAGCTGGGGGGGTTGGAGATACGCAGTATTTT.

V and J are TRBV4-1 and TRBJ2-7; D not resolved. In germline, CDR1 is MGHRA, CDR2 YSYEKL. Trimming removed 2 bases at V and 2 bases at J, with 7 bases between. This CDR3 spans 13 amino acids. CDR3 nucleotide sequence: TGCGCCAGCAGCCAAATTCCAGCCTACGAGCAGTACTTC. Amino acid sequence: CASSQIPAYEQYF.

V is TRBV10-3 and J is TRBJ1-1; TRBD1 is a possible D gene (5 bases). The germline gives CDR1 ENHRY, CDR2 SYGVKD. Trimming pared 6 bases from V and 7 bases from J, leaving 15 bases between. The CDR3 covers 13 residues. The CDR3 is CAIRAGAWGEAFF. CDR3 nucleotide sequence: TGTGCCATCAGAGCCGGGGCCTGGGGTGAAGCTTTCTTT.